The 21 T cell receptor beta chains in this list originate from one sample, sequenced in a study of shared clonotypes between healthy human individuals. Naive CD8 cells were CD45RO-negative, positively selected for CCR7, excluding terminally differentiated effector memory CD45RA+ cells. Sequencing was performed with immunoSEQ multiplex PCR; in TCRdb, only in-frame clones are kept and a portion is missing. The sample has about 2,100,000 clones, approximately 94% seen once. The sample consisted of naive CD8+ T cells from PBMCs. The receptors come from a man between 18 and 35 years old in good health. Some clones in this sample may be carry-over from other donors' samples.

This clone turned up a few times. The rearrangement joins TRBV15 to TRBJ1-1; D uncertain. Germline loops: CDR1 LNHNV, CDR2 YYDKDF (reference sequence). This CDR3 is built from 15 residues. Trimming took off 2 bases at V and 5 bases at J, with 15 bases between the two ends. The CDR3 protein is CATSRLPRGGTEAFF. CDR3 bases: TGTGCCACCAGCAGACTTCCCCGGGGTGGAACTGAAGCTTTCTTT.

The chain is built from TRBV29-1 and TRBJ2-7, with TRBD2 identical over 16 bases. The germline V gene has CDR1 SQVTM and CDR2 ANQGSEA. The CDR3 runs 16 residues. With V trimmed by 5 bases and J by 4 bases, 8 bases remained unmatched. The CDR3 loop is CSVFGTSGRAGYEQYF. CDR3 DNA sequence: TGCAGCGTTTTTGGGACTAGCGGGAGGGCCGGGTACGAGCAGTACTTC.

Comments on this clone: The sample holds other DNA sequences that translate to the same CDR3. The chain carries TRBV19 and TRBJ2-1; D is undetermined. Germline CDR1 and CDR2: LNHDA and SQIVND (reference sequence). CDR3 size: 15 residues. Trimming shortened V by 1 base and J by 0 bases, and 7 bases separated the two germline ends. CDR3 sequence (DNA): TGTGCCAGTAGTATAGCGCCAAGCTCCTACAATGAGCAGTTCTTC. Protein: CASSIAPSSYNEQFF. The complete variable domain, with remaining parts taken from reference TRBV19 and TRBJ2-1, reads DGGITQSPKYLFRKEGQNVTLSCEQNLNHDAMYWYRQDPGQGLRLIYYSQIVNDFQKGDIAEGYSVSREKKESFPLTVTSAQKNPTAFYLCASSIAPSSYNEQFFGPGTRLTVL.

The rearrangement links TRBV6-4 to TRBJ2-1, with 9 bases that match TRBD2. Germline CDR1 is MRHNA and CDR2 is SNTAGT. CDR3 length: 15 residues. Trimming at V came to 0 bases and at J to 8 bases, leaving 5 bases not matched to a gene. The CDR3 DNA is TGTGCCAGCAGTGACTCGATAGCGGGAGCCGATGAGCAGTTCTTC. This gives the protein CASSDSIAGADEQFF.

This clone was recorded only once. This rearrangement joins TRBV7-9 to TRBJ2-1, with 11 bases that match TRBD2. The length of the CDR3 is 18 residues. V gave up 5 bases and J gave up 4 bases; unmatched junction bases: 13. Germline V gives CDR1 SEHNR, CDR2 FQNEAQ (reference sequence). In nucleotides, the CDR3 is TGTGCCAGCAGCCCCGCCCTAGCGGGAGGCCCCTCGTACAATGAGCAGTTCTTC. This codes for CASSPALAGGPSYNEQFF.

This clone has a handful of counts. The rearrangement uses TRBV6-6 and TRBJ2-1; the D is unclear. The germline V and J ends were trimmed by 5 bases and 2 bases, with 7 bases remaining between them. CDR1 and CDR2 (germline): MNHNY, SVGAGI (reference sequence). The CDR3 is 13 amino acids. CDR3 bases: TGTGCCAGCAGTCGGACCGCCTACAATGAGCAGTTCTTC. As protein: CASSRTAYNEQFF.

The chain uses TRBV27 and TRBJ1-4, with no clear D. V was cut by 3 bases and J by 1 base, with 6 bases left in between. The CDR3 has 14 residues. Germline lookup yields CDR1 MNHEY and CDR2 SMNVEV (reference sequence). CDR3 residues: CASSFVRTNEKLFF. CDR3 nucleotide sequence: TGTGCCAGCAGTTTCGTTCGAACTAATGAAAAACTGTTTTTT.

V is TRBV2 and J is TRBJ2-3; D is uncertain. Trimming stripped 6 bases from V and 7 bases from J, with 14 bases between. From germline, CDR1 is SNHLY and CDR2 FYNNEI. This CDR3 has 13 residues. The CDR3 protein is CASRDRLSHTQYF. The DNA of the CDR3 is TGTGCCAGCAGGGACCGACTTTCCCATACGCAGTATTTT.

The V call is TRBV11-3, the J call TRBJ2-7, with 8 bases identical to TRBD2. Unmatched junction bases numbered 2, after V lost 4 bases and J lost 3 bases. Germline lookup yields CDR1 SGHNT and CDR2 YENEEA. CDR3 length equals 13 residues. This CDR3 is CASSSTSDYEQYF. The CDR3 DNA follows: TGTGCCAGCAGCTCGACTAGCGACTACGAGCAGTACTTC.

V gene TRBV27 combines with J gene TRBJ1-1; D possibly corresponds to TRBD1 (5 bases). The CDR3 is 13 amino acids. The germline V gene encodes CDR1 MNHEY and CDR2 SMNVEV (reference sequence). V dropped 5 bases and J dropped 1 base, with 8 bases sitting between them. The CDR3 DNA reads as TGTGCCAGCAGTAACGGACAGAACACTGAAGCTTTCTTT. This encodes CASSNGQNTEAFF.

The rearrangement joins TRBV10-2 to TRBJ2-1; D is undetermined. The V gene lost 4 bases and the J gene lost 6 bases, with 10 bases spanning the gap. Germline CDR1 WSHSY, CDR2 SAAADI. This CDR3 is built from 13 residues. The CDR3 is CASSGGQPNEQFF. CDR3 DNA: TGCGCCAGCAGTGGGGGTCAGCCCAATGAGCAGTTCTTC.

The chain has TRBV5-1 and TRBJ2-7; 10 bases are a match to TRBD2. V shed 4 bases, J shed 3 bases, and the junction held 7 bases outside the gene matches. The CDR3 contains 15 residues. CDR1 is SGHRS and CDR2 is YFSETQ in the germline V gene. CDR3: CASSPTSGTSYEQYF. In DNA form, the CDR3 reads TGCGCCAGCAGCCCAACTAGCGGGACAAGCTACGAGCAGTACTTC.

The chain couples TRBV27 to TRBJ2-2, with 7 bases matching TRBD2. The CDR3 is 15 residues long. Germline V gene lookup returns CDR1 MNHEY and CDR2 SMNVEV (reference sequence). Trimming at V came to 9 bases and at J to 0 bases, leaving 7 bases not matched to a gene. The DNA for the CDR3 is TGTGCCAGTGGACTAGGAGATGCGAACACCGGGGAGCTGTTTTTT. Amino acid sequence: CASGLGDANTGELFF.

V usage is TRBV9 and J usage is TRBJ1-3; perhaps TRBD1 as D (6 bases). The CDR3 is 15 amino acids. The V and J ends lost 3 bases and 0 bases respectively, with 10 bases between them. Germline-derived CDR1 and CDR2 are SGDLS and YYNGEE. The CDR3 loop is CASSGAGDSGNTIYF. CDR3 coding DNA: TGTGCCAGCAGCGGGGCAGGGGACTCTGGAAACACCATATATTTT.

This clone was observed once. The chain combines TRBV9 with TRBJ2-7, with TRBD2 identical over 10 bases. The CDR3 has 15 amino acids. With V trimmed by 2 bases and J by 5 bases, 7 bases remained unmatched. Germline assignment: CDR1 SGDLS and CDR2 YYNGEE. The CDR3 coding sequence is TGTGCCAGCAGCGTCGAAGCGGGAGGGCCGAACGAGCAGTACTTC. Residues: CASSVEAGGPNEQYF.

The chain uses TRBV19 and TRBJ2-3; a possible D gene is TRBD1 (5 bases). Germline V gives CDR1 LNHDA, CDR2 SQIVND (reference sequence). The V end was cut by 5 bases, the J end by 1 base, with 13 bases between. The CDR3 sequence is 15 residues long. DNA for the CDR3: TGTGCCAGTAGTTGGACAACCAGGGGCACAGATACGCAGTATTTT. Residues: CASSWTTRGTDTQYF.

The chain uses TRBV19 and TRBJ2-7; a weak D match, TRBD2 (5 bases). Germline CDR1 and CDR2: LNHDA and SQIVND (reference sequence). This CDR3 spans 14 amino acids. Trimming shortened V by 3 bases and J by 3 bases, and 12 bases separated the two germline ends. The DNA of the CDR3 is TGTGCCAGTAGTATCATCGGGAATCACTACGAGCAGTACTTC. As protein: CASSIIGNHYEQYF.

The chain employs TRBV30 and TRBJ2-1; the match to TRBD1 covers 7 bases. The CDR3 runs to 13 residues. Trimming removed 4 bases from V and 4 bases from J; junction bases left unmatched: 4. Germline V gives CDR1 GTSNPN, CDR2 SVGIG (reference sequence). CDR3 DNA: TGTGCCTGGAAAGGGGGCAATTACAATGAGCAGTTCTTC. As protein: CAWKGGNYNEQFF.

The chain joins TRBV19 to TRBJ2-1, with D possibly being TRBD1 (5 bases). V dropped 3 bases and J dropped 8 bases, with 11 bases sitting between them. The CDR3 is 13 amino acids. Germline CDR1 is LNHDA and CDR2 is SQIVND (reference sequence). Here the CDR3 DNA reads TGTGCCAGTAGTATGAGACAGCGCGATGAGCAGTTCTTC. This gives the protein CASSMRQRDEQFF.

The rearrangement uses TRBV5-4 and TRBJ2-7; either TRBD1 or TRBD2 may supply D (5 bases each). In germline, CDR1 is SGHNT, CDR2 YYREEE (reference sequence). Trimming took 5 bases from V and 3 from J, leaving 15 bases between them. The CDR3 totals 14 residues. As DNA, the CDR3 is TGTGCCAGCAGTCCGGGACGGACGGACTACGAGCAGTACTTC. Its protein is CASSPGRTDYEQYF.

Remarks on this clone: The sample carries other DNA sequences with the same CDR3. The chain recombines TRBV6-6 with TRBJ2-7; D call uncertain. V was trimmed by 2 bases and J by 4 bases, leaving 3 bases between them. The CDR3 contains 11 residues. Per germline, CDR1 MNHNY and CDR2 SVGAGI (reference sequence). The CDR3 DNA follows: TGTGCCAGCAGTTACACGTACGAGCAGTACTTC. It encodes CASSYTYEQYF.